The following is a TCR beta chain sequence with its context. J gave up 1 base and V 6 bases, and 7 bases lay outside the gene matches. Looked up from germline, CDR1 is SNHLY and CDR2 is FYNNEI. This CDR3 is 16 amino acids long. These data come from a study of OX40 agonist ivuxolimab in advanced cancers. Study-level background: Dosing consisted of intravenous ivuxolimab at 0.01 to 10 mg/kg every 2 weeks. Partial responses were recorded for three patients, including one with hepatocellular carcinoma and two with cutaneous melanoma.

Libraries were prepared by immunoSEQ multiplex PCR; TCRdb keeps only in-frame clonotypes and omits some of them. The table has about 56,000 clones, roughly nine tenths seen once. The sequences come from CD4+ or CD8+ T cells sorted from blood, collected in a trial of the OX40 agonist ivuxolimab. The TCR originated in an adult with an advanced solid tumor such as melanoma, head and neck, liver or kidney cancer. This chain uses TRBV2 with TRBJ1-3; 9 bases match TRBD1. The CDR3 protein is CASRRQGVTSGNTIYF. CDR3 in DNA: TGTGCCAGCAGGCGACAGGGGGTAACGTCTGGAAACACCATATATTTT.